This passage covers 16 T cell receptor beta chains from one sample sequenced in a study of blood T cell repertoires in COVID-19. TCRdb keeps only in-frame clones here, not all; method: immunoSEQ multiplex PCR. The sample holds 140,000 to 150,000 clones, 78% seen once. The source material was peripheral blood. The receptors shown here come from a woman in her fifties or sixties with acute or convalescent COVID-19.

This clone occurred many times. V usage is TRBV7-9 and J usage is TRBJ2-1; 8 bases fit TRBD1. The CDR3 runs 12 residues. The trim removed 4 bases at V and 11 bases at J, leaving 4 bases unmatched. Germline V gene sequence: CDR1 SEHNR, CDR2 FQNEAQ (reference sequence). The CDR3 DNA reads as TGTGCCAGCAGCTCGGACAGGGACAAGCAGTTCTTC. Amino acid sequence: CASSSDRDKQFF.

The chain is built from TRBV6-5 and TRBJ1-5; no definite D call. Per the germline V gene, CDR1 is MNHEY and CDR2 is SVGAGI. Trimming took off 7 bases at V and 3 bases at J, with 16 bases between the two ends. The CDR3 sequence is 15 residues long. Here the CDR3 DNA reads TGTGCCAGCATGGAAAGGTACGGGTTCAATCAGCCCCAGCATTTT. Protein sequence: CASMERYGFNQPQHF.

This clone appeared a few times. The chain couples TRBV10-3 to TRBJ2-5; no clear D gene. CDR1 is ENHRY and CDR2 is SYGVKD in the germline V gene. This CDR3 is 13 amino acids long. The V end lost 2 bases, the J end lost 7 bases, and 11 bases lay between the germline ends. CDR3 residues: CAISERNPGTQYF. CDR3 nucleotides: TGTGCCATCAGTGAGAGAAACCCAGGGACCCAGTACTTC.

The V and J genes are TRBV7-9 and TRBJ2-3; 14 bases fit TRBD2. With 5 bases clipped from V and 1 base from J, the junction kept 5 bases outside the gene matches. This CDR3 contains 17 residues. Germline CDR1 reads SEHNR; CDR2 reads FQNEAQ (reference sequence). The chain's CDR3 is CASSPGTSGRRTDTQYF. The DNA for the CDR3 is TGTGCCAGCAGCCCAGGGACTAGCGGGAGACGCACAGATACGCAGTATTTT. The full variable domain, rest sourced from reference TRBV7-9 and TRBJ2-3, is DTGVSQNPRHKITKRGQNVTFRCDPISEHNRLYWYRQTLGQGPEFLTYFQNEAQLEKSRLLSDRFSAERPKGSFSTLEIQRTEQGDSAMYLCASSPGTSGRRTDTQYFGPGTRLTVL.

The chain is built from TRBV6-5 and TRBJ1-6; the D is unclear. The CDR3 sequence is 13 residues long. Germline V gene sequence: CDR1 MNHEY, CDR2 SVGAGI. V was cut by 5 bases and J by 9 bases, with 11 bases left in between. The DNA for the CDR3 is TGTGCCAGCAGTAGCGACTGGCGTTCACCCCTCCACTTT. Translated: CASSSDWRSPLHF.

The chain uses TRBV19 and TRBJ2-1; 7 bases line up with TRBD1. The CDR3 contains 15 residues. CDR1 and CDR2 (germline): LNHDA, SQIVND (reference sequence). The junction had 6 bases not matched to a gene; V was cut back by 5 bases and J by 2 bases. CDR3 bases: TGTGCCAGTAGTGGGGGACAGAAGACCTACAATGAGCAGTTCTTC. It yields the protein CASSGGQKTYNEQFF.

The chain uses TRBV15 and TRBJ2-1, with 9 bases fitting TRBD2. Germline CDR1 LNHNV, CDR2 YYDKDF (reference sequence). The CDR3 runs 16 residues. With V trimmed by 1 base and J by 6 bases, 7 bases remained unmatched. CDR3 sequence: CATSRVSSGTLNEQFF. CDR3 sequence (DNA): TGTGCCACCAGCAGAGTCTCTAGCGGGACCCTCAATGAGCAGTTCTTC.

The rearrangement links TRBV9 to TRBJ2-3, with TRBD2 matching over 8 bases. This CDR3 spans 15 amino acids. Trimming removed 7 bases from V and 2 bases from J; junction bases left unmatched: 9. Germline V gene lookup returns CDR1 SGDLS and CDR2 YYNGEE. The CDR3 here is CASALSGADTDTQYF. In nucleotides, the CDR3 is TGTGCCAGCGCCCTTAGCGGGGCGGACACAGATACGCAGTATTTT. The full variable domain, rest sourced from reference TRBV9 and TRBJ2-3, is DSGVTQTPKHLITATGQRVTLRCSPRSGDLSVYWYQQSLDQGLQFLIQYYNGEERAKGNILERFSAQQFPDLHSELNLSSLELGDSALYFCASALSGADTDTQYFGPGTRLTVL.

J is TRBJ1-5 and V is TRBV7-9, with D possibly matching TRBD1 (5 bases). The CDR3 runs to 14 residues. V was cut by 1 base and J by 7 bases, with 11 bases left in between. Germline CDR1 and CDR2: SEHNR and FQNEAQ (reference sequence). The CDR3 region is CASSLGPGRQPQHF. The CDR3 DNA reads as TGTGCCAGCAGCTTAGGTCCAGGGCGGCAGCCCCAGCATTTT.

This chain joins TRBV7-2 and TRBJ2-5; possible D gene TRBD1, 5 bases. The germline V gene encodes CDR1 SGHTA and CDR2 FQGNSA. Trimming took 10 bases from V and 2 from J, leaving 14 bases between them. CDR3 size: 13 residues. CDR3 bases: TGTGCCACGAATACAGGTTGGCAAGAGACCCAGTACTTC. Its protein product is CATNTGWQETQYF.

This chain connects TRBV19 to TRBJ1-1, with a weak D call TRBD1 (6 bases). The CDR3 covers 15 residues. Germline assignment: CDR1 LNHDA and CDR2 SQIVND (reference sequence). V was shortened by 5 bases and J by 0 bases, with 13 bases between the two germline ends. The CDR3 coding sequence is TGTGCCAGTAGTCCCACGGGGGGCATGAACACTGAAGCTTTCTTT. It translates to CASSPTGGMNTEAFF.

V and J are TRBV10-3 and TRBJ2-4; D remains unclear. The V end was cut by 10 bases, the J end by 4 bases, with 14 bases between. The germline V gene encodes CDR1 ENHRY and CDR2 SYGVKD. The CDR3 consists of 13 residues. The CDR3 DNA follows: TGTGCCACCTCCCGGTCCGGGAAAAACATTCAGTACTTC. It yields the protein CATSRSGKNIQYF.

As DNA, the CDR3 is TGTGCCAGCACCCTACAGGGTGAAGCTTTCTTT. Translated, it gives CASTLQGEAFF. The V call is TRBV6-1, the J call TRBJ1-1; D may be TRBD1 (6 bases). Germline assignment: CDR1 MNHNS and CDR2 SASEGT. The CDR3 spans 11 residues. Trimming left V 7 bases short and J 7 bases short, with 10 bases between.

The J gene is TRBJ2-1, the V gene TRBV7-8, with 8 bases lining up with TRBD1. This CDR3 comprises 14 residues. Unmatched junction bases numbered 7, after V lost 4 bases and J lost 8 bases. The germline V gene encodes CDR1 SGHVS and CDR2 FQNEAQ. DNA of the CDR3: TGTGCCAGCAGCTCGCGGACAGGGAGAGATGAGCAGTTCTTC. This gives the protein CASSSRTGRDEQFF.

The V call is TRBV3-1 (or the pseudogene TRBV3-2), the J call TRBJ2-1, with 12 bases aligning to TRBD2. V lost 0 bases to trimming and J lost 4 bases; unmatched junction nucleotides: 7. CDR1 is LGHDT and CDR2 is YNNKEL in the germline V gene (reference sequence). This CDR3 has 18 residues. CDR3 sequence (DNA): TGTGCCAGCAGCCAAGATCAAGGACTAGCGGGATGGTACAATGAGCAGTTCTTC. Protein product: CASSQDQGLAGWYNEQFF.

V usage is TRBV4-1 and J usage is TRBJ2-7; 7 bases are a match to TRBD1. The CDR3 runs to 22 residues. Germline V CDR1 and CDR2: MGHRA, YSYEKL. Losses at the gene ends were 0 bases for V and 4 bases for J; bases not matched to a gene: 27. In DNA form, the CDR3 reads TGCGCCAGCAGCCAAGATGGCCGTAGTGGTTTCGTCGGTGGGGACAGTGCATACGAGCAGTACTTC. Protein product: CASSQDGRSGFVGGDSAYEQYF.